This T cell receptor beta chain was documented in a study of cytomegalovirus exposure and HLA in healthy donors. As for the study in general: The study's early data release held about 85 million unique TCRs from HLA-typed donors. General study findings and limits: In a later analysis, common viral pathogens appeared linked to several of the most significant clusters. Productive rates of about 90% or about 30% were seen for most TCR beta V segments in an earlier analysis.

A note on this clone: The antigen remains undetermined.

In the PCR, 60 Vbeta and 13 Jbeta primers were used. Some clones are missing from TCRdb's copy, which holds only in-frame ones; the method was immunoSEQ multiplex PCR. The specimen's table records around 210,000 clones. V lost 6 bases, J lost 2 bases, and 9 bases stayed unmatched. The CDR3 sequence is 17 residues long. Germline V gene lookup returns CDR1 SGHDN and CDR2 FVKESK. The TCR was taken from a young woman in good health and CMV-seropositive. The sample was PBMCs. This chain connects TRBV14 to TRBJ2-6; TRBD1 agrees at 8 bases. This CDR3 is CASSQGAGSTGANVLTF. The CDR3 DNA follows: TGTGCCAGCAGTCAGGGGGCCGGGTCAACTGGGGCCAACGTCCTGACTTTC.